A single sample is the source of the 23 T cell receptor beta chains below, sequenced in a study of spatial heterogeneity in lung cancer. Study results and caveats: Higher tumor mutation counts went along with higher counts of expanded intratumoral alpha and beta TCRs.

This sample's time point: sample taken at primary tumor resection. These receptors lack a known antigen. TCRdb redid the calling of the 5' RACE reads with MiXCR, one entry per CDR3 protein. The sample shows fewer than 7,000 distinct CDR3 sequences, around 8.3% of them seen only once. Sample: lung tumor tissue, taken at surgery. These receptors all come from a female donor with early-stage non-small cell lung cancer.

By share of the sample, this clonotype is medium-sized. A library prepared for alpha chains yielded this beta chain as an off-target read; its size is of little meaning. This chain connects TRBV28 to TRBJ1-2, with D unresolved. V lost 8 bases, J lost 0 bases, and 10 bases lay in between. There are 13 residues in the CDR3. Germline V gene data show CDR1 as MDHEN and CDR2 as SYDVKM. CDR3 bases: TGTGCCAGCTCGGGGAGCCCTAACTATGGCTACACCTTC. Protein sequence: CASSGSPNYGYTF.

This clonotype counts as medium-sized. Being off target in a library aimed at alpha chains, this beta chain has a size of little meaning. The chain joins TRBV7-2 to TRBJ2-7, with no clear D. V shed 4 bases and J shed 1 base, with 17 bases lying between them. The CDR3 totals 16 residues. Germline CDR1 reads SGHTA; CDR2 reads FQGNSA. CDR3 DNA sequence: TGTGCCAGCAGCTCCCTGGGGTCGGACCCTTCCTACGAGCAGTACTTC. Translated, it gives CASSSLGSDPSYEQYF.

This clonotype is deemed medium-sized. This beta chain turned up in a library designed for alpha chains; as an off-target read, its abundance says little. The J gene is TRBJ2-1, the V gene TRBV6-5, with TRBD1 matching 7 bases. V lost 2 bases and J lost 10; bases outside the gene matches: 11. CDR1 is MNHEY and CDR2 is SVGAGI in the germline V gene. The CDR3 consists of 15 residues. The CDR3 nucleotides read TGTGCCAGCAGTTACGGCCAGGGACAGTCCTTGGAGCAGTTCTTC. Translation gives CASSYGQGQSLEQFF.

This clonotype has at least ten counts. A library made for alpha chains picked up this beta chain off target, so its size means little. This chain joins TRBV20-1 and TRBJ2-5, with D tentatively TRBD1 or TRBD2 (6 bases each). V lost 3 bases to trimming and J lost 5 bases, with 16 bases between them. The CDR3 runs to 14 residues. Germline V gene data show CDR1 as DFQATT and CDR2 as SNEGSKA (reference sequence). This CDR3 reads CSASFGGLRETQYF. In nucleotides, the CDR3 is TGCAGTGCTAGTTTCGGGGGCCTCCGGGAGACCCAGTACTTC.

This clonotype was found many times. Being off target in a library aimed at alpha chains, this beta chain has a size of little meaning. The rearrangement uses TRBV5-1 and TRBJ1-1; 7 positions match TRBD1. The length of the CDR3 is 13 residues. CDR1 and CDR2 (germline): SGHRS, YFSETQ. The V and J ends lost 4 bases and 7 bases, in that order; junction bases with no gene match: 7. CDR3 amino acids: CASSLGQSGEAFF. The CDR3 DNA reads TGCGCCAGCAGCCTGGGACAGAGTGGTGAAGCTTTCTTT.

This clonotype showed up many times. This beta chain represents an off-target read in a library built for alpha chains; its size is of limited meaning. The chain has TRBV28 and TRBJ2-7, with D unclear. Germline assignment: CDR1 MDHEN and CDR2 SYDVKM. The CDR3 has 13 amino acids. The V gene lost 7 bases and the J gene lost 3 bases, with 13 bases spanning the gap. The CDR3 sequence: CASTLSTRYEQYF. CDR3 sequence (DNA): TGTGCCAGCACCCTTTCGACCCGCTACGAGCAGTACTTC.

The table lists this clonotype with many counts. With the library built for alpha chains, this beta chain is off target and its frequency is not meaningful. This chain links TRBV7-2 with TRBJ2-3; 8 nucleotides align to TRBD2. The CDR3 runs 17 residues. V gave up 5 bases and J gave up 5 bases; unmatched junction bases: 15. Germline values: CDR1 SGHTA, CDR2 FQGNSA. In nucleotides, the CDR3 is TGTGCCAGCAGCCAGAGAAGGCGGGGGGCCGCCTTAGATACGCAGTATTTT. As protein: CASSQRRRGAALDTQYF.

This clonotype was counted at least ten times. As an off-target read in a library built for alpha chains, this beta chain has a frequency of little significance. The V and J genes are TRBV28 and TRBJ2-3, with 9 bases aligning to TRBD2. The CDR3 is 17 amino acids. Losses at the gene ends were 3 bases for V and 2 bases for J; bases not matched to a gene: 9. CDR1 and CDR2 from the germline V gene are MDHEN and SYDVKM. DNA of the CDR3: TGTGCCAGCAGTTTGCGGGGGGGAGGGCCAGTCACAGATACGCAGTATTTT. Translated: CASSLRGGGPVTDTQYF.

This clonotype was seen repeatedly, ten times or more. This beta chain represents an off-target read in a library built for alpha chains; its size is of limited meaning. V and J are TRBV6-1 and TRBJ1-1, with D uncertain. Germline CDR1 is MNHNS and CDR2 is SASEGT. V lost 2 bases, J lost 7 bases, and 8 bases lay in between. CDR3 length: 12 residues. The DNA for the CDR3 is TGTGCCAGCAGTGAAAGTGAGCTTGAAGCTTTCTTT. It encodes CASSESELEAFF.

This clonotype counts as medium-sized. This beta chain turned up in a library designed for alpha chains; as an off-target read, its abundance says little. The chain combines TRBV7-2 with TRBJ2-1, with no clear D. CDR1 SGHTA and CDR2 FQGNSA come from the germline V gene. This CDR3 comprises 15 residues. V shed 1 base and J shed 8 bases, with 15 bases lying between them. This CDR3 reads CASSLVPPPMDEQFF. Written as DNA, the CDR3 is TGTGCCAGCAGCTTAGTTCCCCCCCCGATGGATGAGCAGTTCTTC.

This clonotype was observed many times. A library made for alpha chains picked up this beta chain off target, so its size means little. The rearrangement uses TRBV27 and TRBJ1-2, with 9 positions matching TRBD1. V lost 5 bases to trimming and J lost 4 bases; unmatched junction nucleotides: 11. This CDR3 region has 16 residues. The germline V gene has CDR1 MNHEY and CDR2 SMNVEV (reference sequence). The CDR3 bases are TGTGCCAGCAGTCCTCGACAGGGGGAAGTGGTCTATGGCTACACCTTC. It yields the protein CASSPRQGEVVYGYTF.

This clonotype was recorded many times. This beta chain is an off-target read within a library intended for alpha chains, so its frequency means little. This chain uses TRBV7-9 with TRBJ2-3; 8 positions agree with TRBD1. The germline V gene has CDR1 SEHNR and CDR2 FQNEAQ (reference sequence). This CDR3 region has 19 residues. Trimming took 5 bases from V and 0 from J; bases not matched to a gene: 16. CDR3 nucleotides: TGTGCCAGCAGCCCCACTCGAAGGTTCGGACAGGGTAGCACAGATACGCAGTATTTT. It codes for CASSPTRRFGQGSTDTQYF.

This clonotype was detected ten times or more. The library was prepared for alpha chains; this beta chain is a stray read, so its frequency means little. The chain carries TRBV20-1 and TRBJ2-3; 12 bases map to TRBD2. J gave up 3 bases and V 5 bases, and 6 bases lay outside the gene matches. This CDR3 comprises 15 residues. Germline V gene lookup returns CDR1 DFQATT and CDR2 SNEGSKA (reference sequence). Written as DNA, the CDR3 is TGCAGTGCTGCCCCTAGCGGGAGGGCTACAGATACGCAGTATTTT. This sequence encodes CSAAPSGRATDTQYF.

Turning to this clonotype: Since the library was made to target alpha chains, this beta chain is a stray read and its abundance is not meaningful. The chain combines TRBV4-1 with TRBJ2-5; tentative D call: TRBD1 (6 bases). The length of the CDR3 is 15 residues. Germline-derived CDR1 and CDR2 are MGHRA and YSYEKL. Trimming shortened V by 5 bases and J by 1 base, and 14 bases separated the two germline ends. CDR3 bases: TGCGCCAGCAGCAAACAAGGGACATTCCAAGAGACCCAGTACTTC. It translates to CASSKQGTFQETQYF.

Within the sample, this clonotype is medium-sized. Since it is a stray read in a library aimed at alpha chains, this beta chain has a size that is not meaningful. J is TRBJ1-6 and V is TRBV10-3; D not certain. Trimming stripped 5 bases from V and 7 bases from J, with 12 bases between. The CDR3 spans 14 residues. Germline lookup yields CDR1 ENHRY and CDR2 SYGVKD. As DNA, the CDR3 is TGTGCCATCAGTCAACCCGTGGAGAATTCACCCCTCCACTTT. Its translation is CAISQPVENSPLHF.

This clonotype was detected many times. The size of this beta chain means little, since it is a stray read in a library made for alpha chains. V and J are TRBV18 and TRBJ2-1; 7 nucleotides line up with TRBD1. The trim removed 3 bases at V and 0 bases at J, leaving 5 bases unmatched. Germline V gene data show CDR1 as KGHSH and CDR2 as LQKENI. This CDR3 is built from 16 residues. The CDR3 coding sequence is TGTGCCAGCTCACCGAACAGGGGCGGCTCCTACAATGAGCAGTTCTTC. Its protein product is CASSPNRGGSYNEQFF.

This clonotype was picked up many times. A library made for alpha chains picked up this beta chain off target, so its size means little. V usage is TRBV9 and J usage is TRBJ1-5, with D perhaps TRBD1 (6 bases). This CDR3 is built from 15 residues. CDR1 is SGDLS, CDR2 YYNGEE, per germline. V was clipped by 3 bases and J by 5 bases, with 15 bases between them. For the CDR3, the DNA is TGTGCCAGCAGCGCCACAGGGTTCCCTGATCAGCCCCAGCATTTT. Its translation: CASSATGFPDQPQHF. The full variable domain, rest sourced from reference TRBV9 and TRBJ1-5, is DSGVTQTPKHLITATGQRVTLRCSPRSGDLSVYWYQQSLDQGLQFLIQYYNGEERAKGNILERFSAQQFPDLHSELNLSSLELGDSALYFCASSATGFPDQPQHFGDGTRLSIL.

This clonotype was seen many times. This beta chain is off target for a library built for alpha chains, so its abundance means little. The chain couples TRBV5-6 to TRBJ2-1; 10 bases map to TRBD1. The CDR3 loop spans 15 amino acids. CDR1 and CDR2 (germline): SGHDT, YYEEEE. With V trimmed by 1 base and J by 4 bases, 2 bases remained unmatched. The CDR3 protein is CASSLPGQGYNEQFF. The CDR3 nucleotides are TGTGCCAGCAGCTTGCCGGGACAGGGGTACAATGAGCAGTTCTTC.

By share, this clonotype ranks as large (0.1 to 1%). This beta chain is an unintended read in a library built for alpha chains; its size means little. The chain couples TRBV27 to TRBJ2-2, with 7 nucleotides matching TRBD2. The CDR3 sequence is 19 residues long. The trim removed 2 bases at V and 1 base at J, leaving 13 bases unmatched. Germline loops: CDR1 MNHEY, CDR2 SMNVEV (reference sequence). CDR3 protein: CASSLGAVLREGNTGELFF. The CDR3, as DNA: TGTGCCAGCAGTTTAGGGGCGGTTTTAAGGGAGGGGAACACCGGGGAGCTGTTTTTT.

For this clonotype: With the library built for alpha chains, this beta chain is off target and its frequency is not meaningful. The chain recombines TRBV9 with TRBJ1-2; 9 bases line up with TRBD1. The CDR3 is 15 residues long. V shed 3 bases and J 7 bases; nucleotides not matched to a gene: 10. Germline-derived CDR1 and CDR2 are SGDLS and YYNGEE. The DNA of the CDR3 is TGTGCCAGCAGCGGTCACACAGGGGGCTCATTTGGCTACACCTTC. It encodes CASSGHTGGSFGYTF.

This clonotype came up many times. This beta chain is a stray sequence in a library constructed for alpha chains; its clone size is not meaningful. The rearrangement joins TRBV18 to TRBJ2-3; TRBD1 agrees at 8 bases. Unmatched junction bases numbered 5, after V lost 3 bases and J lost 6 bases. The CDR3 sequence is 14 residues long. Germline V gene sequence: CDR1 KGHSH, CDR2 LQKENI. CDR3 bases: TGTGCCAGCTCACCGAAGAGGGACAGGGATACGCAGTATTTT. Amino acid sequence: CASSPKRDRDTQYF.

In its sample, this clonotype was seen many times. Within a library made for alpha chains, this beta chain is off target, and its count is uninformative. CDR3 bases: TGTGCCAGCAGCCAAGATATGAATCAGCCCCAGCATTTT. It encodes CASSQDMNQPQHF. The rearrangement uses TRBV14 and TRBJ1-5, with D uncertain. V dropped 0 bases and J dropped 4 bases, with 4 bases sitting between them. This CDR3 has 13 amino acids. Per the germline V gene, CDR1 is SGHDN and CDR2 is FVKESK.

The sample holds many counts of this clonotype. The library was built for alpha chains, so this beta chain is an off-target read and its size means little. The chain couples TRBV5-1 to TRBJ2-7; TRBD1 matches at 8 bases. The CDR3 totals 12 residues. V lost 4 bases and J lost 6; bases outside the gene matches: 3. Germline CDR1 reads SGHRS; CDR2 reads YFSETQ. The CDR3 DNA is TGCGCCAGCAGCCTCGACAGGGGCGAGCAGTACTTC. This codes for CASSLDRGEQYF.